This T cell receptor beta chain stems from a study of blood T cell repertoires in COVID-19. For the study at large: Collection of acute and convalescent COVID-19 samples took place in the United States, Italy and Spain. The cDNA or gDNA used as material had been derived from T cells, B-cell-depleted T cells, or PBMCs.

Seattle's enrolled individuals joined amid active infection and were then monitored longitudinally. In the original workflow: Estimation of nucleated cell counts was performed using reference gene primer amplification. Some clones are missing from TCRdb's copy, which holds only in-frame ones; the method was immunoSEQ multiplex PCR. V and J calls and clone size are copied from that table; D and trimming were computed from the DNA. The table has around 370,000 clones, 88% seen once. The TCR comes from a woman in her 70s with COVID-19, enrolled during active disease. Sequenced sample: peripheral blood.

In nucleotides, the CDR3 is TGTGCCAGCAGCGTAGGGGGGCGAATGAACACTGAAGCTTTCTTT. Residues: CASSVGGRMNTEAFF. The chain couples TRBV9 to TRBJ1-1; maybe TRBD1 (6 bases). Germline CDR1 SGDLS, CDR2 YYNGEE. CDR3 length: 15 amino acids. V was cut by 0 bases and J by 0 bases, with 9 bases left in between.